What follows is one T cell receptor (beta chain) and its context. Original processing notes: Cell counts per sample came from amplifying reference gene primers. Assay: immunoSEQ multiplex PCR; the TCRdb copy retains only in-frame clones and omits some. V, J and clone size reflect that table, while D and trimming were determined from the DNA. The table has approximately 340,000 clones, 65% to 85% seen once. This specimen belongs to a study of blood T cell repertoires in COVID-19. Per the germline V gene, CDR1 is MNHEY and CDR2 is SVGAGI. V dropped 4 bases and J dropped 8 bases, with 6 bases sitting between them. The CDR3 is made up of 12 amino acids.

V usage is TRBV6-5 and J usage is TRBJ1-6; no firm D call. The receptor was isolated from a man aged 25 to 40 with active or convalescent COVID-19. Sequenced: peripheral blood. The CDR3 sequence: CASSWRDSPLHF. The CDR3 bases are TGTGCCAGCAGTTGGCGGGATTCACCCCTCCACTTT.